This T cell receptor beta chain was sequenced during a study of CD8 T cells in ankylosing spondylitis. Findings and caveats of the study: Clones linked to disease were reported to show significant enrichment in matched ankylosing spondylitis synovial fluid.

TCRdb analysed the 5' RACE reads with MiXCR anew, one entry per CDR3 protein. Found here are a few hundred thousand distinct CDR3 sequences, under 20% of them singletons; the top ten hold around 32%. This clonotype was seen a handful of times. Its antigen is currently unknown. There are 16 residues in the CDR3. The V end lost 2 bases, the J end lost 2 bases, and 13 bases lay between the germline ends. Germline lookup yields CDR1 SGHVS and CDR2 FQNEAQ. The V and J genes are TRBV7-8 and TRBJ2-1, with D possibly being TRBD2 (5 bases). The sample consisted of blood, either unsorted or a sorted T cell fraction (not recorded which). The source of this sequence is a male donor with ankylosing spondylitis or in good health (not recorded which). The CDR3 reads CASSLIGNLTYNEQFF. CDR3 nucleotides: TGTGCCAGCAGCTTAATCGGGAACCTTACCTACAATGAGCAGTTCTTC. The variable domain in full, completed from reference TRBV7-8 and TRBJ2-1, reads GAGVSQSPRYKVAKRGQDVALRCDPISGHVSLFWYQQALGQGPEFLTYFQNEAQLDKSGLPSDRFFAERPEGSVSTLKIQRTQQEDSAVYLCASSLIGNLTYNEQFFGPGTRLTVL.